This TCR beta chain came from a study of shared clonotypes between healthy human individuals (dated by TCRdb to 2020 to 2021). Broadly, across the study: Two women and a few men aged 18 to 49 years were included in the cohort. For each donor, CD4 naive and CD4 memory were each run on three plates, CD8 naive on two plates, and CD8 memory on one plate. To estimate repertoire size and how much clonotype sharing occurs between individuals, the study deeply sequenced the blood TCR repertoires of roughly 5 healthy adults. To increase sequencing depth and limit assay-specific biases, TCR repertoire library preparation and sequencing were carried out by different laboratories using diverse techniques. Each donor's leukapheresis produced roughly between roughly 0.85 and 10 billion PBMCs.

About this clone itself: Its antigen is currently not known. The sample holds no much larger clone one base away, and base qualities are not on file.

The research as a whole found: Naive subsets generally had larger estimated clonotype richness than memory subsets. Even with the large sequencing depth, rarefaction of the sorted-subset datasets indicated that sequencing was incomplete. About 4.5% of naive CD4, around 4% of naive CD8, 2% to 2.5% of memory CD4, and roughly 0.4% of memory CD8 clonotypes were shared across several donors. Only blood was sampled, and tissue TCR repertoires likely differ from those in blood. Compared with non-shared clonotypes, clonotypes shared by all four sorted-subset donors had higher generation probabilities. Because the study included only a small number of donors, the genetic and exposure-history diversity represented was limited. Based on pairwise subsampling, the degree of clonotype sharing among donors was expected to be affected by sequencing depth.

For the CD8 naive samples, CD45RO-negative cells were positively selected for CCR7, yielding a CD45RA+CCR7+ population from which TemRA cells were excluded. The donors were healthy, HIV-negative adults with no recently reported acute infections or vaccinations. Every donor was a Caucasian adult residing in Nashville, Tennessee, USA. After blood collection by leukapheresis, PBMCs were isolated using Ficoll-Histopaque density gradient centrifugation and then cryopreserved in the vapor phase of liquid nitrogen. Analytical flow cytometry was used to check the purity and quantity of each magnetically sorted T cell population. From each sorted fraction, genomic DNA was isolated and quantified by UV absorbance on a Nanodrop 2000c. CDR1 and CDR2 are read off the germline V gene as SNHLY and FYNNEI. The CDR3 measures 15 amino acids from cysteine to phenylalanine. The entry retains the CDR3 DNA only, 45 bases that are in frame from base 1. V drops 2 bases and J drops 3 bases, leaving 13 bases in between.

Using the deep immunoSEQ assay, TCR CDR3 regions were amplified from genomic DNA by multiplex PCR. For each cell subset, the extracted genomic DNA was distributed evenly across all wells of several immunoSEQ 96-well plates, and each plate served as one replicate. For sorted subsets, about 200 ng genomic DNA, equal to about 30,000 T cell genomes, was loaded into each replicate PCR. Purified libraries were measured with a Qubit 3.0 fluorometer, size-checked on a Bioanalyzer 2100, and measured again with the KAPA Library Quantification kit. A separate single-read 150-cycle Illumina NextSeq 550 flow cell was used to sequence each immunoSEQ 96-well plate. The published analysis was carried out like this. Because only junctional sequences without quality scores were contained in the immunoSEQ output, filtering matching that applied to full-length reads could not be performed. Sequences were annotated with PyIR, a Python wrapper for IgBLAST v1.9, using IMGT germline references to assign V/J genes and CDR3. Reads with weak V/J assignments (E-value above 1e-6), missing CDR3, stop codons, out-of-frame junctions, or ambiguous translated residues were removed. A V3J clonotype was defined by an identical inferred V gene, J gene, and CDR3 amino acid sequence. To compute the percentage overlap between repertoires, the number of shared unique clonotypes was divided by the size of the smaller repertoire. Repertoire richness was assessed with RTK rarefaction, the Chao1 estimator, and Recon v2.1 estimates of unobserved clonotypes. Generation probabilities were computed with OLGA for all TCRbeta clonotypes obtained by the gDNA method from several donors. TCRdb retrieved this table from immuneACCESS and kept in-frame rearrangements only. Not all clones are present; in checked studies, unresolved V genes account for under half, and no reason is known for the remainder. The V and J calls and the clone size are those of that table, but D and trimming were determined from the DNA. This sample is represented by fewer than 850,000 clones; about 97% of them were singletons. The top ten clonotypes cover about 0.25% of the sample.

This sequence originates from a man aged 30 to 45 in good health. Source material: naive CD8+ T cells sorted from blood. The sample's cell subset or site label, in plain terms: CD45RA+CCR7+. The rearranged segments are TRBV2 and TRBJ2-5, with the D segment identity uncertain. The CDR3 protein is CASSEWVGLEETQYF. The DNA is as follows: TGTGCCAGCAGTGAATGGGTTGGATTAGAAGAGACCCAGTACTTC.